The 27 T cell receptor beta chains below come from one sample, sequenced in a study of beta chain features in type 1 diabetes. Expressed TCRB transcripts were sequenced because the entire RNA isolate underwent reverse transcription. Measured with immunoSEQ multiplex PCR; TCRdb has only the in-frame clones, and not every one. This sample has hundreds of thousands of clones, with roughly 15% found just once. The sequenced sample consisted of naive CD4+ T cells from blood. The receptors were sampled from a young woman in good health.

This clone has only a few counts. The chain links TRBV20-1 to TRBJ2-7; D not certain. Trimming removed 5 bases from V and 5 bases from J, with 10 bases in between. Germline V gives CDR1 DFQATT, CDR2 SNEGSKA (reference sequence). CDR3 length: 11 residues. CDR3 coding DNA: TGCAGTGCTTCTCCAATCCACGAGCAGTACTTC. This codes for CSASPIHEQYF.

This clone has just a few counts. This sequence joins TRBV28 and TRBJ1-2; D remains unclear. The V gene's germline CDR1 is MDHEN and CDR2 SYDVKM. Trimming pared 2 bases from V and 3 bases from J, leaving 7 bases between. The CDR3 length is 13 residues. DNA of the CDR3: TGTGCCAGCAGTTTACGTCCGGACTATGGCTACACCTTC. Translated: CASSLRPDYGYTF.

This clone was recorded a few times. The chain uses TRBV7-2 and TRBJ1-2; perhaps TRBD1 as D (5 bases). The ends were cut back, 5 bases at V and 4 bases at J, with 17 bases in the middle. This CDR3 has 15 residues. Germline V gene sequence: CDR1 SGHTA, CDR2 FQGNSA. The CDR3 is CASSLTSGSRYGYTF. In DNA, the CDR3 is TGTGCCAGCAGCCTGACTTCAGGGTCCCGCTATGGCTACACCTTC.

This clone was found a few times. One end of the junction is discordant with germline, which a read error may explain. The chain combines TRBV28 with TRBJ2-3; 8 bases are shared with TRBD1. CDR1 is MDHEN and CDR2 is SYDVKM in the germline V gene. This CDR3 is 16 amino acids long. CDR3 in amino acids: CASSLLFQGAPDTQYF. CDR3 DNA: TGTGCCAGCAGCTTATTATTCCAGGGGGCCCCAGATACGCAGTATTTT.

The V call is TRBV5-1, the J call TRBJ1-2; the D gene is possibly TRBD1 (5 bases). The CDR3 runs 14 residues. The germline gives CDR1 SGHRS, CDR2 YFSETQ. Trimming stripped 4 bases from V and 4 bases from J, with 14 bases between. This CDR3 reads CASSPGDLLYGYTF. As DNA, the CDR3 is TGCGCCAGCAGCCCCGGGGACTTACTCTATGGCTACACCTTC.

This clone was seen a handful of times. The CDR3 nucleotides are TGTGCCAGCTCACCTTGGGGCAGGGGAGAAGCTTTCTTT. This gives the protein CASSPWGRGEAFF. The chain has TRBV18 and TRBJ1-1, with D possibly TRBD1 on 6 matching bases. This CDR3 is built from 13 residues. V lost 3 bases and J 8 bases, leaving 13 bases between the germline ends. Germline values: CDR1 KGHSH, CDR2 LQKENI.

This clone was seen only a few times. V is TRBV5-1 and J is TRBJ1-1; 7 bases agree with TRBD1. The CDR3 loop spans 15 amino acids. Germline CDR1 SGHRS, CDR2 YFSETQ. With 5 bases clipped from V and 0 bases from J, the junction kept 7 bases outside the gene matches. CDR3 in DNA: TGCGCCAGCAGAAGGGACAGTACAATGAACACTGAAGCTTTCTTT. It encodes CASRRDSTMNTEAFF.

The V gene is TRBV18, the J gene TRBJ2-7; D may match TRBD1 or TRBD2 (5 bases each). With 1 base removed from V and 6 bases from J, the gap between germline ends came to 13 bases. The CDR3 covers 14 residues. From germline, CDR1 is KGHSH and CDR2 LQKENI. CDR3 protein: CASSPQGPPGEQYF. CDR3 DNA: TGTGCCAGCTCACCACAGGGACCTCCTGGCGAGCAGTACTTC.

This clone was recorded a few times. V gene TRBV7-9 combines with J gene TRBJ2-7; 9 bases line up with TRBD2. The germline V gene encodes CDR1 SEHNR and CDR2 FQNEAQ (reference sequence). This CDR3 is 15 amino acids long. V dropped 3 bases and J dropped 6; count of bases not matched to a gene: 9. In DNA, the CDR3 is TGTGCCAGCAGCTTGACCGGGACTAGCATTCTCGAGCAGTACTTC. Translated: CASSLTGTSILEQYF. The full variable domain, in which reference TRBV7-9 and TRBJ2-7 provide the parts outside the CDR3, is DTGVSQNPRHKITKRGQNVTFRCDPISEHNRLYWYRQTLGQGPEFLTYFQNEAQLEKSRLLSDRFSAERPKGSFSTLEIQRTEQGDSAMYLCASSLTGTSILEQYFGPGTRLTVT.

The table lists this clone with a few counts. This rearrangement joins TRBV28 to TRBJ1-4; possible D gene TRBD1, 6 bases. V was trimmed by 6 bases and J by 1 base, leaving 9 bases between them. The CDR3 is 14 residues long. The germline V gene encodes CDR1 MDHEN and CDR2 SYDVKM. CDR3: CASSKQGTNEKLFF. Written as DNA, the CDR3 is TGTGCCAGCAGCAAACAGGGAACTAATGAAAAACTGTTTTTT.

The genes are TRBV19 and TRBJ2-3, with TRBD2 matching 12 bases. The CDR3 contains 15 residues. CDR1 and CDR2 from the germline V gene are LNHDA and SQIVND (reference sequence). V trimming: 6 bases; J trimming: 5 bases; junction bases outside the gene matches: 6. CDR3 amino acids: CASRTSGSSRDTQYF. CDR3 DNA sequence: TGTGCCAGTAGGACTAGCGGGAGTTCGAGAGATACGCAGTATTTT.

With respect to this clone: A much larger clone differs from this one at a single base, so this may be a read error. In DNA, the CDR3 is TGTGCCAGCAGTTCAGGGAATGGGGCCAACGTCCTGACTTTC. Its translation is CASSSGNGANVLTF. V gene TRBV27 combines with J gene TRBJ2-6; D is perhaps TRBD1 (5 bases). Trimming removed 4 bases from V and 3 bases from J, with 7 bases in between. CDR3 size: 14 residues. Per germline, CDR1 MNHEY and CDR2 SMNVEV (reference sequence).

The chain links TRBV7-9 to TRBJ2-3; 10 bases fit TRBD2. In germline, CDR1 is SEHNR, CDR2 FQNEAQ (reference sequence). The CDR3 runs to 16 residues. Trimming cost V 1 base and J 6 bases; bases outside gene matches: 7. CDR3 residues: CASSLGSSGSMDTQYF. The CDR3 DNA is TGTGCCAGCAGCTTAGGCTCTAGCGGGAGTATGGATACGCAGTATTTT.

The table lists this clone with a few counts. J is TRBJ2-7 and V is TRBV5-4; D is undetermined. The V gene's germline CDR1 is SGHNT and CDR2 YYREEE (reference sequence). The CDR3 has 13 amino acids. V lost 0 bases and J lost 2, with 6 bases in between. The CDR3 loop is CASSLDTAYEQYF. CDR3 bases: TGTGCCAGCAGCTTGGACACCGCCTACGAGCAGTACTTC.

On this clone: At one boundary the junction diverges from the germline segment, which might be a read error. CDR3 nucleotides: TGTGCCAGCAGCGCGATATATATTGGACTAGCTAGACTCTTC. This gives the protein CASSAIYIGLARLF. The J gene is TRBJ2-1, the V gene TRBV5-6; TRBD2 matches 8 bases. This CDR3 region has 14 residues. Germline CDR1 reads SGHDT; CDR2 reads YYEEEE.

Concerning this clone itself: Other DNA sequences within the sample encode an identical CDR3. The chain couples TRBV7-9 to TRBJ2-7; D is unclear. Trimming took 5 bases from V and 2 from J, leaving 10 bases between them. CDR1 and CDR2 from the germline V gene are SEHNR and FQNEAQ (reference sequence). The CDR3 covers 13 residues. The DNA of the CDR3 is TGTGCCAGCAGCCCGCCCGGTACCTACGAGCAGTACTTC. Translated: CASSPPGTYEQYF.

The chain couples TRBV5-1 to TRBJ1-1; the D is unclear. With 5 bases removed from V and 0 bases from J, the gap between germline ends came to 8 bases. The CDR3 length is 13 residues. The germline V gene has CDR1 SGHRS and CDR2 YFSETQ. CDR3 DNA sequence: TGCGCCAGCAGACGCAGGTTGAACACTGAAGCTTTCTTT. This encodes CASRRRLNTEAFF.

This clone was counted between two and nine times. The rearrangement links TRBV18 to TRBJ2-4; D possibly corresponds to TRBD1 (5 bases). This CDR3 region has 15 residues. Germline-derived CDR1 and CDR2 are KGHSH and LQKENI. V was clipped by 5 bases and J by 7 bases, with 18 bases between them. CDR3 DNA: TGTGCCAGCTCATCTCCGACACACTCAGGGAACATTCAGTACTTC. Its translation is CASSSPTHSGNIQYF.

This clone was counted only a few times. This sequence joins TRBV7-3 and TRBJ1-1; D is unresolved. The CDR3 consists of 15 residues. CDR1 and CDR2 (germline): SGHTA, FQGTGA. Deletions cut 0 bases from V and 4 bases from J, with 12 bases between. CDR3 amino acids: CASSLTGGVGTEAFF. The DNA for the CDR3 is TGTGCCAGCAGCTTAACGGGTGGGGTGGGCACTGAAGCTTTCTTT.

This clone was detected only a few times. The V and J genes are TRBV7-2 and TRBJ2-2, with unresolved D. Germline-derived CDR1 and CDR2 are SGHTA and FQGNSA. V shed 1 base and J shed 1 base, with 7 bases lying between them. The CDR3 contains 15 residues. The CDR3 DNA sequence: TGTGCCAGCAGCTTAGGTCCAAAGAACACCGGGGAGCTGTTTTTT. Residues: CASSLGPKNTGELFF. Complete variable domain (other parts from reference TRBV7-2 and TRBJ2-2): GAGVSQSPSNKVTEKGKDVELRCDPISGHTALYWYRQSLGQGLEFLIYFQGNSAPDKSGLPSDRFSAERTGGSVSTLTIQRTQQEDSAVYLCASSLGPKNTGELFFGEGSRLTVL.

For this clone: The same CDR3 also results from other DNA sequences found in this sample. V is TRBV19 and J is TRBJ1-1; unclear D gene. The germline V and J ends were trimmed by 2 bases and 2 bases, with 9 bases remaining between them. The V gene's germline CDR1 is LNHDA and CDR2 SQIVND (reference sequence). The CDR3 has 14 residues. CDR3: CASSITGANTEAFF. The CDR3 coding sequence is TGTGCCAGTAGTATAACGGGCGCCAACACTGAAGCTTTCTTT.

This clone has only a few counts. The CDR3 loop is CASSLEEYYNEQFF. The CDR3 region has the DNA TGTGCCAGCAGCTTGGAGGAATACTACAATGAGCAGTTCTTC. V gene TRBV5-5 combines with J gene TRBJ2-1; D is unresolved. Germline V gene data show CDR1 as SGHKS and CDR2 as YYEKEE (reference sequence). The CDR3 totals 14 residues. The V and J ends lost 0 bases and 3 bases respectively, with 7 bases between them.

This clone was observed a few times. The J gene is TRBJ2-3, the V gene TRBV28; D possibly corresponds to TRBD1 (5 bases). The CDR3 covers 16 residues. V was trimmed by 6 bases and J by 1 base, leaving 17 bases between them. Germline CDR1 MDHEN, CDR2 SYDVKM. The CDR3 nucleotides read TGTGCCAGCAGCCATACCCGACAGATTCGCACAGATACGCAGTATTTT. It encodes CASSHTRQIRTDTQYF.

This chain links TRBV27 with TRBJ2-5; no clear D gene. Germline V gene data show CDR1 as MNHEY and CDR2 as SMNVEV (reference sequence). This CDR3 region has 11 residues. V lost 6 bases and J 3 bases, leaving 5 bases between the germline ends. The CDR3 reads CASSREETQYF. CDR3 bases: TGTGCCAGCAGCCGAGAAGAGACCCAGTACTTC.

The chain is built from TRBV28 and TRBJ2-7; possibly TRBD1 for D (5 bases). Germline CDR1 and CDR2: MDHEN and SYDVKM. Trimming pared 1 base from V and 5 bases from J, leaving 9 bases between. The CDR3 covers 13 residues. The chain's CDR3 is CASSLYQGNEQYF. CDR3 DNA: TGTGCCAGCAGTTTATATCAGGGAAACGAGCAGTACTTC. The complete variable domain, with remaining parts taken from reference TRBV28 and TRBJ2-7, reads DVKVTQSSRYLVKRTGEKVFLECVQDMDHENMFWYRQDPGLGLRLIYFSYDVKMKEKGDIPEGYSVSREKKERFSLILESASTNQTSMYLCASSLYQGNEQYFGPGTRLTVT.

The chain employs TRBV5-4 and TRBJ2-7; 9 bases align to TRBD2. The CDR3 length is 16 residues. Germline CDR1 and CDR2: SGHNT and YYREEE (reference sequence). V lost 0 bases and J lost 4; bases outside the gene matches: 8. The CDR3 bases are TGTGCCAGCAGCTTGGGGCGGGAGGGGACTTTATACGAGCAGTACTTC. It is translated as CASSLGREGTLYEQYF.

This clone was picked up a small number of times. The V call is TRBV7-9, the J call TRBJ2-1; 7 bases align to TRBD2. The CDR3 spans 15 residues. V was clipped by 2 bases and J by 5 bases; unmatched bases: 6. Germline V gives CDR1 SEHNR, CDR2 FQNEAQ (reference sequence). For the CDR3, the DNA is TGTGCCAGCAGCTTACTAAGCGGGGCCCACAATGAGCAGTTCTTC. Residues: CASSLLSGAHNEQFF.